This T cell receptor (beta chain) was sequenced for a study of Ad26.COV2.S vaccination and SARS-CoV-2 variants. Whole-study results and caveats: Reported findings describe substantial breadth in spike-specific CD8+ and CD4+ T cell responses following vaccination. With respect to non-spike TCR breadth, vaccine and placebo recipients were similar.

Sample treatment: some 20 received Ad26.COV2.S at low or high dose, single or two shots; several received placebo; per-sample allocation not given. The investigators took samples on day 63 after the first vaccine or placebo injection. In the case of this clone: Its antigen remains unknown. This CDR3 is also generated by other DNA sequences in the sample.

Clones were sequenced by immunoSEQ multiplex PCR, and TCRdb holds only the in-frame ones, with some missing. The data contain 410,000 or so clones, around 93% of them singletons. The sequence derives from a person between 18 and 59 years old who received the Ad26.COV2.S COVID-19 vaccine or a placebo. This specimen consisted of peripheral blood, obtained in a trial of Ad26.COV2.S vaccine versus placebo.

The CDR3, as DNA: TGTGCCAGCAGCCCTCAGAATAGCAATCAGCCCCAGCATTTT. This encodes CASSPQNSNQPQHF. V and J are TRBV3-1 (or the pseudogene TRBV3-2) and TRBJ1-5; D gene unclear. Per the germline V gene, CDR1 is LGHDT and CDR2 is YNNKEL (reference sequence). V lost 4 bases and J lost 0, with 7 bases in between. The length of the CDR3 is 14 residues.